This entry describes one T cell receptor (beta chain). Its antigen is still unknown. V shed 1 base, J shed 4 bases, and the junction held 9 bases outside the gene matches. Germline V gives CDR1 LNHDA, CDR2 SQIVND (reference sequence). The CDR3 is 16 amino acids. PCR amplification relied on 60 Vbeta primers (plus 13 Jbeta primers). Clones were sequenced by immunoSEQ multiplex PCR, and TCRdb holds only the in-frame ones, with some missing. The sample records 150,000 or so clones, over 70% being singletons. This sample stems from a study of cytomegalovirus exposure and HLA in healthy donors. On the study more broadly: Caucasian-associated ancestry cluster membership applied to less than 85% of around 400 genotyped donors. Study-level points and caveats: Specific recognition of CMV antigens was confirmed in vitro for three chains (all CMV-associated). What was likely a sequencing artifact was a cluster of highly shared sequence variants. An analysis was carried out at a later point. It showed that HLA-associated TCR beta chains were more clonally expanded than equally common non-associated chains.

The sequence derives from a male donor in good health and CMV-seronegative. This sequence joins TRBV19 and TRBJ1-1; 7 bases agree with TRBD1. The sample was PBMCs. In nucleotides, the CDR3 is TGTGCCAGTAGTATAGCCGTTCTGGGACAGAGCACTGAAGCTTTCTTT. Translated, it gives CASSIAVLGQSTEAFF.